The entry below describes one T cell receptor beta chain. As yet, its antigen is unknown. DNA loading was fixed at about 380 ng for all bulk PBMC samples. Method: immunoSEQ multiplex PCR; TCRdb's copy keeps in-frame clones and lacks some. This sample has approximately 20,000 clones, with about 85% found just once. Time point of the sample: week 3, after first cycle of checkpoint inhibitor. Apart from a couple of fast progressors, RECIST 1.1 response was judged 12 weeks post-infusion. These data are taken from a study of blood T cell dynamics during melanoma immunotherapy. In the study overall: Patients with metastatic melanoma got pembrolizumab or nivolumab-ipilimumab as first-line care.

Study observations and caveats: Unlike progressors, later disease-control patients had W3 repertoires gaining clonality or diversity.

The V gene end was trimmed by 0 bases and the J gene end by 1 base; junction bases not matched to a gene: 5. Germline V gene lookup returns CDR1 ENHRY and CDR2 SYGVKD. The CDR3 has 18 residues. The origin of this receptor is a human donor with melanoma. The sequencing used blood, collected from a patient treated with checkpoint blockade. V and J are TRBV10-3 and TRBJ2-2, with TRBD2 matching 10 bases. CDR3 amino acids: CAISESPSGRRNTGELFF. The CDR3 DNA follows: TGTGCCATCAGTGAGTCGCCTAGCGGGAGACGGAACACCGGGGAGCTGTTTTTT.